The rows below give T cell receptor beta chains drawn from one sample of a study of blood T cell repertoires in COVID-19. Sequencing was performed with immunoSEQ multiplex PCR; in TCRdb, only in-frame clones are kept and a portion is missing. This table holds about 480,000 clones, approximately 89% found once. Sequencing used peripheral blood. The receptors shown here come from a woman aged 45 to 65 with COVID-19, enrolled during active disease. The CDR3 runs from the conserved cysteine through the conserved F or W.

v_gene: TRBV6-2/TRBV6-3; j_gene: TRBJ2-3; CDR3aa: CASSWVAVTDTQYF
v_gene: TRBV18; j_gene: TRBJ1-1; CDR3aa: CASSPIQGSSNTEAFF
v_gene: TRBV14; j_gene: TRBJ1-1; CDR3aa: CASSLFGQGNTEAFF
v_gene: TRBV30; j_gene: TRBJ1-1; CDR3aa: CAWSVAGRNTEAFF
v_gene: TRBV5-1; j_gene: TRBJ1-2; CDR3aa: CASSFNTGGGYGYTF
v_gene: TRBV2; j_gene: TRBJ1-2; CDR3aa: CARSWGGGDYGYTF
v_gene: TRBV6-1; j_gene: TRBJ1-6; CDR3aa: CASSEAGGVDSPLHF
v_gene: TRBV14; j_gene: TRBJ1-5; CDR3aa: CASSQPPGRQPQHF
v_gene: TRBV9; j_gene: TRBJ1-4; CDR3aa: CASSVSGTGAEKLFF
v_gene: TRBV5-4; j_gene: TRBJ2-1; CDR3aa: CASSLTSGGRSYNEQFF
v_gene: TRBV6-5; j_gene: TRBJ2-7; CDR3aa: CASSSRTGTYEQYF
v_gene: TRBV7-2; j_gene: TRBJ2-2; CDR3aa: CASSRAPSGGAGELFF
v_gene: TRBV11-2; j_gene: TRBJ2-1; CDR3aa: CASSLDAQVRNEQFF
v_gene: TRBV18; j_gene: TRBJ2-7; CDR3aa: CASSPPRQGSREQYF
v_gene: TRBV4-1; j_gene: TRBJ2-1; CDR3aa: CASTSTGGSYNEQFF
v_gene: TRBV7-9; j_gene: TRBJ1-1; CDR3aa: CASSHRGNTEAFF
v_gene: TRBV19; j_gene: TRBJ1-2; CDR3aa: CASSITTSGYTF
v_gene: TRBV4-1; j_gene: TRBJ2-1; CDR3aa: CASSQALTGNEQFF
v_gene: TRBV7-2; j_gene: TRBJ2-1; CDR3aa: CASSPQRGRGDEQFF
v_gene: TRBV7-9; j_gene: TRBJ2-2; CDR3aa: CASSFFRQGGELFF
v_gene: TRBV7-9; j_gene: TRBJ2-6; CDR3aa: CASSSGTGHRSGANVLTF
v_gene: TRBV4-1; j_gene: TRBJ2-3; CDR3aa: CASARGGNTDTQYF
v_gene: TRBV12-3/TRBV12-4; j_gene: TRBJ1-2; CDR3aa: CASSLVQNYGYTF
v_gene: TRBV5-6; j_gene: TRBJ1-5; CDR3aa: CASSLGTGVLQPQHF
v_gene: TRBV29-1; j_gene: TRBJ2-7; CDR3aa: CSVEEGAEQYF
v_gene: TRBV5-6; j_gene: TRBJ1-2; CDR3aa: CASSFLETGVYGYTF
v_gene: TRBV3-1/TRBV3-2; j_gene: TRBJ1-1; CDR3aa: CASSQETGENTEAFF
v_gene: TRBV4-1; j_gene: TRBJ1-6; CDR3aa: CASSQDQGGAQNSPLHF
v_gene: TRBV7-6; j_gene: TRBJ2-1; CDR3aa: CASSLAQGGGAGEQFF
v_gene: TRBV27; j_gene: TRBJ2-3; CDR3aa: CASKLREGVRLDTQYF
v_gene: TRBV19; j_gene: TRBJ1-4; CDR3aa: CASSLQIRQGEGEKLFF
v_gene: TRBV6-5; j_gene: TRBJ1-3; CDR3aa: CASSYSRGSGNTIYF
v_gene: TRBV7-9; j_gene: TRBJ2-5; CDR3aa: CASSLRPAEETQYF
v_gene: TRBV28; j_gene: TRBJ1-6; CDR3aa: CASSSHGGINSYNSPLHF
v_gene: TRBV2; j_gene: TRBJ1-1; CDR3aa: CASSDEAYPNTEAFF
v_gene: TRBV11-3; j_gene: TRBJ1-3; CDR3aa: CASSLPRPGAGNTIYF